Listed below are T cell receptor beta chains from one sample, sequenced in a study of blood T cell repertoires in COVID-19. Sequencing used immunoSEQ multiplex PCR; TCRdb keeps in-frame clones, though not all of them. The repertoire holds about 130,000 clones, with 80% to 85% as singletons. The specimen sequenced was peripheral blood. These receptors originate from a woman in her twenties or thirties who had recovered from COVID-19. Each CDR3 is given with its conserved first and last residue. The D gene is left open where the match is weak. Rows may omit the clone size; those that give it use once, few, many or a size class.

abundance,d_gene,j_gene,v_gene,CDR3nt,CDR3aa
.,.,TRBJ2-1,TRBV5-5,TGTGCCAGCAGCTTGGGGCTAGCGATATACAATGAGCAGTTCTTC,CASSLGLAIYNEQFF
.,TRBD1,TRBJ1-2,TRBV4-1,TGCGCCAGCAGCCTCCACCCCGGGACAGGAAACTATGGCTACACCTTC,CASSLHPGTGNYGYTF
.,.,TRBJ2-3,TRBV3-1/TRBV3-2,TGTGCCAGCAGCCATTCTCCTAGCACAGATACGCAGTATTTT,CASSHSPSTDTQYF
.,TRBD2,TRBJ2-3,TRBV6-6,TGTGCCAGCTGTCGGGAGGGACGAGATACGCAGTATTTT,CASCREGRDTQYF
once,.,TRBJ2-3,TRBV7-3,TGTGCCAGCAGCGCGGCCCTGCACACAGATACGCAGTATTTT,CASSAALHTDTQYF
.,TRBD2,TRBJ2-3,TRBV19,TGTGCCAGTAGTTTGCGGGAGGGCACAGATACGCAGTATTTT,CASSLREGTDTQYF
.,TRBD2,TRBJ2-1,TRBV6-4,TGTGCCAGCAGTGTAGAGGGAGCGGGAGGTAATGAGCAGTTCTTC,CASSVEGAGGNEQFF
.,.,TRBJ2-5,TRBV3-1/TRBV3-2,TGTGCCAGCAGCCAAGGCGTCGAGACCCAGTACTTC,CASSQGVETQYF
.,TRBD2,TRBJ2-1,TRBV7-2,TGTGCCAGCAGCCCCGGGACTAGCGGGGGGGCCCCATACAATGAGCAGTTCTTC,CASSPGTSGGAPYNEQFF
.,.,TRBJ1-1,TRBV6-5,TGTGCCAGCAGGGCACAGAGCTACACTGAAGCTTTCTTT,CASRAQSYTEAFF
.,.,TRBJ1-1,TRBV18,TGTGCCAGCTCGAACGGGAGGCAGAACACTGAAGCTTTCTTT,CASSNGRQNTEAFF
.,TRBD1,TRBJ1-1,TRBV5-5,TGTGCCAGCAGCTCAGGGGGCTTCACTGAAGCTTTCTTT,CASSSGGFTEAFF
.,TRBD2,TRBJ2-5,TRBV18,TGTGCCAGCTCACCACCGGCCAGAGCGGGGGGCGGACAGACCCAGTACTTC,CASSPPARAGGGQTQYF
.,.,TRBJ2-1,TRBV7-6,TGTGCCAGCAGCTTAGCAGGCGCGGCCTCCTACAATGAGCAGTTCTTC,CASSLAGAASYNEQFF
.,.,TRBJ2-7,TRBV5-1,TGCGCCAGCAGCTTGACGGCGGGTACCTACGAGCAGTACTTC,CASSLTAGTYEQYF
.,.,TRBJ2-4,TRBV5-6,TGTGCCAGCAGCTTGGTTCAGGGGCAGGACATTCAGTACTTC,CASSLVQGQDIQYF
.,.,TRBJ1-5,TRBV15,TGTGCCACCAGCAGAGCGGAGGGGGGGGCGCGGGGTCAGCCCCAGCATTTT,CATSRAEGGARGQPQHF
.,TRBD1,TRBJ2-7,TRBV6-1,TGTGCCAGCAGTGAACAGGGGGCGGGTTCCTACGAGCAGTACTTC,CASSEQGAGSYEQYF
once,TRBD1,TRBJ1-2,TRBV7-8,TGTGCCAGCAGCTTAGTGGGGACAGGGGCTAACTATGGCTACACCTTC,CASSLVGTGANYGYTF
.,.,TRBJ2-2,TRBV19,TGTGCCATCCTAGATGCGAACACCGGGGAGCTGTTTTTT,CAILDANTGELFF
.,.,TRBJ2-1,TRBV7-9,TGTGCCAGCAGCTTATGGGGAGATGAGCAGTTCTTC,CASSLWGDEQFF
.,TRBD1,TRBJ1-2,TRBV9,TGTGCCAGCAGCGGAGCCCCAACAGGGGACTATGGCTACACCTTC,CASSGAPTGDYGYTF
few,TRBD2,TRBJ2-1,TRBV3-1/TRBV3-2,TGTGCCAGCAGCCAAAGCGGGACCAGGCGTCATGAGCAGTTCTTC,CASSQSGTRRHEQFF
.,TRBD2,TRBJ2-2,TRBV2,TGTGCCAGCAATAGCGGGAGGAACACCGGGGAGCTGTTTTTT,CASNSGRNTGELFF
.,.,TRBJ2-4,TRBV9,TGTGCCAGCGCGTCATCTGCGGCCAAAAACATTCAGTACTTC,CASASSAAKNIQYF
.,TRBD1,TRBJ2-7,TRBV9,TGTGCCAGCAGCACCGGGACAGGGGTGTCCTACGAGCAGTACTTC,CASSTGTGVSYEQYF
.,TRBD1,TRBJ1-2,TRBV14,TGTGCCAGCAGCCAACAAGTCGGACAGGGCGACTATGGCTACACCTTC,CASSQQVGQGDYGYTF
.,.,TRBJ2-1,TRBV5-1,TGCGCCAGCAGCTGGGGGGATAGTCGGGAGTTTAATGAGCAGTTCTTC,CASSWGDSREFNEQFF
.,.,TRBJ1-5,TRBV19,TGTGCCAGTAGTATTCTTGCCAGGGGCGGCAATCAGCCCCAGCATTTT,CASSILARGGNQPQHF
.,.,TRBJ2-2,TRBV27,TGTGCCAGCAGTTTACACAGGACCGGGGAGCTGTTTTTT,CASSLHRTGELFF
.,TRBD2,TRBJ2-1,TRBV18,TGTGCCAGCTCCTCGTACGGGAGGGCCGAAAATGAGCAGTTCTTC,CASSSYGRAENEQFF
.,.,TRBJ1-2,TRBV6-6,TGTGCCAGCAGTTACTCAGACGGGAGGGGAGCCTATGGCTACACCTTC,CASSYSDGRGAYGYTF
.,TRBD1,TRBJ1-5,TRBV6-1,TGTGCCAGCAGTGACGGGACAGGGAAGCGAAATCAGCCCCAGCATTTT,CASSDGTGKRNQPQHF
many,TRBD2,TRBJ2-2,TRBV2,TGTGCCAGCAGTCGGACTAGCGGGAGTCCCGGGGAGCTGTTTTTT,CASSRTSGSPGELFF
once,.,TRBJ1-1,TRBV2,TGTGCCAGCAGTGAAACGCTAAACAGTGAAGCTTTCTTT,CASSETLNSEAFF
.,TRBD1,TRBJ1-5,TRBV6-5,TGTGCCAGCAGTAACAGGGGGGCGAGCAATCAGCCCCAGCATTTT,CASSNRGASNQPQHF
.,TRBD1,TRBJ1-1,TRBV5-3,TGTGCCAGAAGCCGGGACAGGGAGAAACTCCCGGCTTTCTTT,CARSRDREKLPAFF
.,TRBD1,TRBJ1-2,TRBV3-1/TRBV3-2,TGTGCCACCCTGGACGGGACAGGTGGTGGCTACACCTTC,CATLDGTGGGYTF
.,TRBD2,TRBJ2-1,TRBV2,TGTGCCAGCAGTGAGAAGACTAGCGGGTACAATGAGCAGTTCTTC,CASSEKTSGYNEQFF
.,.,TRBJ2-2,TRBV6-1,TGTGCCAGCAGTGAAGGGCGGAGATCCACCGGGGAGCTGTTTTTT,CASSEGRRSTGELFF
.,TRBD2,TRBJ2-3,TRBV5-4,TGTGCCAGCAGCTTGGAACTAGCGGGAGGCCCAGATACGCAGTATTTT,CASSLELAGGPDTQYF
.,TRBD1,TRBJ1-1,TRBV19,TGTGCCAGTAGTAAGGGGGCTAACACTGAAGCTTTCTTT,CASSKGANTEAFF
.,.,TRBJ1-1,TRBV20-1,TGCAGTGCTAGTCAAACCGAGCGGCCTGAAGCTTTCTTT,CSASQTERPEAFF